Listed below are T cell receptor beta chains from one sample, sequenced in a study of cytomegalovirus exposure and HLA in healthy donors. Produced via immunoSEQ multiplex PCR; TCRdb's table is partial and in-frame only. The sample totals some 160,000 clones; its top ten clones hold roughly 2%. Sequenced material: PBMCs. These receptors all stem from a man between 25 and 39 years old in good health and CMV-seronegative. The CDR3 runs from the conserved cysteine through the conserved F or W. A D gene is named only where the DNA matches it firmly.

CDR3 DNA,CDR3 protein,D gene,V gene,J gene
TGCGCCAGCAGCCCGAGTCCGCTAGCGGGTGTCACAGATACGCAGTATTTT,CASSPSPLAGVTDTQYF,TRBD2,TRBV5-1,TRBJ2-3
TGTGCCAGCAGCTTAGTCCGACTAGCGGTAGCCAAAAACATTCAGTACTTC,CASSLVRLAVAKNIQYF,TRBD2,TRBV11-3,TRBJ2-4
TGTGCCAGCAGCTCACAGACAGGGGGAGAAAAACTGTTTTTT,CASSSQTGGEKLFF,TRBD1,TRBV7-9,TRBJ1-4
TGTGCCAGCAGCTCCATCGGACAGGGCCTAGCCAAAAACATTCAGTACTTC,CASSSIGQGLAKNIQYF,TRBD1,TRBV11-2,TRBJ2-4
TGCGCCAGCAGCTACCCCGAGATGCCCTCTGGGGCCAACGTCCTGACTTTC,CASSYPEMPSGANVLTF,NA,TRBV5-1,TRBJ2-6
TGTGCCAGCAGTGAGGCGGCAGCAGGGGCCAACGTCCTGACTTTC,CASSEAAAGANVLTF,NA,TRBV2,TRBJ2-6
TGTGCCAGCAGCTTGAGACTAGCCGGGGAGCTGTTTTTT,CASSLRLAGELFF,NA,TRBV11-2,TRBJ2-2
TGTGCCAGCAGCCGGATTTATTCCAGGGCGACCCACACAGATACGCAGTATTTT,CASSRIYSRATHTDTQYF,NA,TRBV14,TRBJ2-3
TGTGCCAGCAGCCCCGCCGGGACTAGGGGCTCCTACGAGCAGTACTTC,CASSPAGTRGSYEQYF,TRBD2,TRBV11-2,TRBJ2-7
TGTGCCAGCGCCGGCGGCAATGAGCAGTTCTTC,CASAGGNEQFF,NA,TRBV2,TRBJ2-1
TGTGCCAGCAGCTCGGGACTCGGGGAGGGAATGAACACTGAAGCTTTCTTT,CASSSGLGEGMNTEAFF,NA,TRBV9,TRBJ1-1
TGTGCCAGCAGCCCACAGACGGGACTAGCGGGCGGCACCGGGGAGCTGTTTTTT,CASSPQTGLAGGTGELFF,TRBD2,TRBV4-2,TRBJ2-2
TGCGCCAGCAGCCGAACGCGGGGGGTAGGGGTGTCTGGGGCCAACGTCCTGACTTTC,CASSRTRGVGVSGANVLTF,TRBD2,TRBV5-1,TRBJ2-6
TGTGCCAGCAGCCGAAGACCCAGCGGGAGGGTTGACACCGGGGAGCTGTTTTTT,CASSRRPSGRVDTGELFF,TRBD2,TRBV7-3,TRBJ2-2
TGCGCCAGCAGCTTGGAAGGCAGGGATGGCTATGGCTACACCTTC,CASSLEGRDGYGYTF,NA,TRBV5-1,TRBJ1-2
TGTGCCAGCTCACCGGAGGTGGGAAATGAAAAACTGTTTTTT,CASSPEVGNEKLFF,NA,TRBV18,TRBJ1-4